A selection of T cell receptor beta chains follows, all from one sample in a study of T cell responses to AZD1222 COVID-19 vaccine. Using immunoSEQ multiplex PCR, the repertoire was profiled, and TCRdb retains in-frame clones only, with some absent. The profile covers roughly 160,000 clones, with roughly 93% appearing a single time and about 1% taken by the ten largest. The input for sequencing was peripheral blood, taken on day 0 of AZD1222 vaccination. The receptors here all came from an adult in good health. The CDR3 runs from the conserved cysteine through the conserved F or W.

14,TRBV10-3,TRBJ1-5,CATKALGGNQPQHF
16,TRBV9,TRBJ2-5,CASSVAPGWYQETQYF
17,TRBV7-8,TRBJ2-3,CASSLALAGEYTDTQYF
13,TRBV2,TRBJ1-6,CAGSKTPWSPLHF
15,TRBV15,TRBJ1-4,CATSSRTGLGEKLFF
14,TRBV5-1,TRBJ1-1,CASSLGESNTEAFF
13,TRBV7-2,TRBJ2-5,CASSLVRGETQYF
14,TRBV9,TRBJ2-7,CASSPAAFAYEQYF
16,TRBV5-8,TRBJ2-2,CASSPWTRANTGELFF
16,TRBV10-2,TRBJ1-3,CASRWTGIGSGNTIYF
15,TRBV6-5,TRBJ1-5,CASSLRDGSNQPQHF
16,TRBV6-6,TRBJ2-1,CASSYLKGVSYNEQFF
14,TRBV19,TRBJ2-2,CASRTSANTGELFF
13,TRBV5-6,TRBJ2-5,CASSLNRVETQYF
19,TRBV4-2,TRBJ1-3,CASSQDGTGSPLSGNTIYF
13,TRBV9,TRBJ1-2,CASSVGRVGGYTF
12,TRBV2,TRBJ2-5,CASSPGAETQYF
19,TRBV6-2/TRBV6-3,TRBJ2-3,CASSSRSVEGQGPKDTQYF
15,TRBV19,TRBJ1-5,CASSQHSAGGQPQHF
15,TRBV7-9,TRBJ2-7,CASSLVQVNSYEQYF
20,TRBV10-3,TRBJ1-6,CAISVGAGGISSSYNSPLHF
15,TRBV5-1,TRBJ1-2,CASSLEATGNYGYTF
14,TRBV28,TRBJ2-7,CASSKQRTPGTVYF
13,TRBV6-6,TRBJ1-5,CASSYSSGGPQHF
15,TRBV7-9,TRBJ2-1,CASSPPGGAYNEQFF
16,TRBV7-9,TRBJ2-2,CASSTTSGESTGELFF
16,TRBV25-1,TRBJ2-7,CASSPYVRGNSYEQYF
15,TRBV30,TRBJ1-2,CAWSPRRTGPGGYTF
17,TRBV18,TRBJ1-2,CASSPLPGTKSNYGYTF
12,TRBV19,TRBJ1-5,CASSSGNQPQHF
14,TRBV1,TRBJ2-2,CTSSQGEGDGELFF
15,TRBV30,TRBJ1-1,CAWSVYRGGNTEAFF
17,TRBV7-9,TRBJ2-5,CASSLAGASGPRETQYF
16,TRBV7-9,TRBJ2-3,CASSMGLAGGTDTQYF
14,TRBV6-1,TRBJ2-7,CASSEGITGGQQYF
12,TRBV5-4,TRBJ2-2,CASSSNTGELFF
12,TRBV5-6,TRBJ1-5,CASSLGISPQHF
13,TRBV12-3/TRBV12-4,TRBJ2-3,CASSLRTSDTQYF
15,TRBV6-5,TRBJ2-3,CASSLRDRSTDTQYF
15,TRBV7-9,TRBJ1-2,CASSLGGATNYGYTF
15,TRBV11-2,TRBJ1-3,CASSLRGLRGNTIYF
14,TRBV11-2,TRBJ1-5,CASSKQGTGQPQHF
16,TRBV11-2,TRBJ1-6,CASSLDGWGSDSPLHF
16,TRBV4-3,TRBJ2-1,CASRPPLAGEYNEQFF
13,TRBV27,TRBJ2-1,CASGTSGVNEQFF
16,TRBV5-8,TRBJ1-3,CASSAGQTLLDNTIYF
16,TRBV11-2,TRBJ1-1,CASSLYIEIGNTEAFF
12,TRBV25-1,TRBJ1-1,CASNRVGTEAFF
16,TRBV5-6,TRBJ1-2,CASSLVEQETNYGYTF
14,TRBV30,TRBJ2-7,CAWSYNAGKHEQYF
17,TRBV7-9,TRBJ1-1,CASSPPGVGQANTEAFF
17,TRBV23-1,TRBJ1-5,CASSQKLMTVVYQPQHF
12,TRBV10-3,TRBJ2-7,CAISESSYEQYF
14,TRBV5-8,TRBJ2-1,CAGAGGSSYNEQFF
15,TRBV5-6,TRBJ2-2,CASSFVTRTRGELFF
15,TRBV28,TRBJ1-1,CASSYPSAGNTEAFF
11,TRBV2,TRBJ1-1,CAITGTNEAFF